This T cell receptor beta chain comes out of a study of OX40 agonist ivuxolimab in advanced cancers. Study-wide points: Expanded peripheral T cell antigen specificity was not determined.

Assay used: immunoSEQ multiplex PCR; TCRdb lists only in-frame clones, some missing. The sample holds 65,000 to 85,000 clones, around 87% seen once. Of note for this clone: Its antigen remains unknown.

CDR1 MDHEN and CDR2 SYDVKM come from the germline V gene. The CDR3 contains 12 residues. The gene calls are TRBV28 and TRBJ2-5; D is possibly TRBD2 (5 bases). The DNA end is a closer match to TRBJ2-7, so the J assignment may be wrong. The sequenced sample was CD4+ or CD8+ T cells sorted from blood, obtained in a trial of the OX40 agonist ivuxolimab. The clonotype comes from an adult with an advanced solid tumor such as melanoma, head and neck, liver or kidney cancer. The CDR3 sequence: CASSSGAYEQYF. The CDR3 DNA is TGTGCCAGCAGTTCCGGGGCCTACGAGCAGTACTTC.